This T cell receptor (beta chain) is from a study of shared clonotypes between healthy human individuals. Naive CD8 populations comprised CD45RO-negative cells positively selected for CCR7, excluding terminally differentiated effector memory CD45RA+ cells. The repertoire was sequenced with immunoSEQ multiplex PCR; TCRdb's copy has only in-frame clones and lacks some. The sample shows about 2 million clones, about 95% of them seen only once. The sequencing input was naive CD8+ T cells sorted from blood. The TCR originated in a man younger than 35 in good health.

The CDR3: CASSPPLGGDHTQYF. The CDR3 nucleotides read TGTGCCAGCAGCCCTCCCCTTGGTGGGGACCACACGCAGTATTTT. This sequence joins TRBV7-9 and TRBJ2-3; D could derive from TRBD1 or TRBD2 (5 bases each). V shed 5 bases and J shed 9 bases, with 21 bases lying between them. This CDR3 region has 15 residues. Germline V gene lookup returns CDR1 SEHNR and CDR2 FQNEAQ (reference sequence).